Listed below are T cell receptor beta chains from one sample, sequenced in a study of PD-1 blockade in classical Hodgkin lymphoma. Produced via immunoSEQ multiplex PCR; TCRdb's table is partial and in-frame only. Of tens of thousands of clones in the sample, roughly four fifths were seen once. The sequenced sample was peripheral blood mononuclear cells (PBMCs), obtained at baseline. These receptors originate from a human donor with classical Hodgkin lymphoma. CDR3s include the opening cysteine and the closing phenylalanine or tryptophan. The D gene is left open where the match is weak. The size of a clone is reported for some rows only, either as once, few or many, or as a class for expanded clones.

j_call,v_call,d_call,clone_size,cdr3_aa,cdr3_nt
TRBJ2-7,TRBV7-8,-,few,CASSLLLGTSSGEQYF,TGTGCCAGCAGTTTACTCCTCGGGACATCGTCGGGGGAGCAGTACTTC
TRBJ2-1,TRBV7-2,-,-,CASSLALGAVYNEQFF,TGTGCCAGCAGCTTAGCTTTGGGAGCAGTCTACAATGAGCAGTTCTTC
TRBJ1-4,TRBV6-5,-,-,CASSYSSGGSEKLFF,TGTGCCAGCAGTTACAGCTCGGGGGGCTCTGAAAAACTGTTTTTT
TRBJ2-2,TRBV29-1,-,-,CSVEPGHGTGELFF,TGCAGCGTTGAACCGGGGCACGGGACCGGGGAGCTGTTTTTT
TRBJ1-2,TRBV19,TRBD1,few,CASNIDAGTGFGYTF,TGTGCCAGTAATATAGACGCCGGGACAGGGTTTGGCTACACCTTC
TRBJ2-5,TRBV10-2,-,once,CASSAVVPSGETQYF,TGCGCCAGCAGTGCCGTCGTCCCTTCGGGGGAGACCCAGTACTTC
TRBJ2-4,TRBV5-4,TRBD1,-,CASSPGQGEGNIQYF,TGTGCCAGCAGCCCCGGACAGGGCGAGGGGAACATTCAGTACTTC
TRBJ2-1,TRBV18,-,-,CASSPRQGIANEQFF,TGTGCCAGCTCCCCCCGCCAGGGTATCGCGAATGAGCAGTTCTTC
TRBJ1-1,TRBV28,TRBD1,-,CASRAPGQFTEAFF,TGTGCCAGCAGGGCCCCGGGACAGTTCACTGAAGCTTTCTTT
TRBJ2-7,TRBV11-3,-,-,CASSPGTSYEQYF,TGTGCCAGCAGCCCAGGGACCTCCTACGAGCAGTACTTC
TRBJ1-2,TRBV4-3,TRBD1,-,CASSQTGVYGYTF,TGCGCCAGCAGCCAGACAGGGGTCTATGGCTACACCTTC
TRBJ2-1,TRBV9,-,-,CASSANPRRGFVVNEQFF,TGTGCCAGCAGCGCGAATCCCCGCAGGGGATTCGTGGTTAATGAGCAGTTCTTC
TRBJ2-4,TRBV9,-,-,CASSVGGSENIQYF,TGTGCCAGCAGCGTAGGGGGGAGTGAAAACATTCAGTACTTC
TRBJ1-5,TRBV7-9,-,once,CASSFTGSNQPQHF,TGTGCCAGCAGCTTCACAGGGAGCAATCAGCCCCAGCATTTT
TRBJ2-3,TRBV14,-,once,CASSQVQGATDTQYF,TGTGCCAGCAGCCAAGTTCAGGGTGCCACAGATACGCAGTATTTT
TRBJ1-5,TRBV6-5,-,few,CASSYSIAQPQHF,TGTGCCAGCAGTTACTCGATTGCTCAGCCCCAGCATTTT
TRBJ2-3,TRBV7-7,-,-,CASSLGLTDTQYF,TGTGCTAGCAGCTTAGGACTCACAGATACGCAGTATTTT
TRBJ1-3,TRBV10-3,TRBD1,-,CAISAFDRAGGNTIYF,TGTGCCATCAGTGCCTTCGACAGGGCGGGAGGAAACACCATATATTTT
TRBJ2-7,TRBV5-4,-,few,CASSRQDSYEQYF,TGTGCCAGCAGCCGACAGGACTCCTACGAGCAGTACTTC
TRBJ2-3,TRBV7-2,TRBD2,-,CASSLWGSGGTDTQYF,TGTGCCAGCAGCTTATGGGGTAGCGGGGGCACAGATACGCAGTATTTT
TRBJ2-5,TRBV4-2,-,-,CASSQAVGTGNEETQYF,TGTGCCAGCAGCCAAGCTGTGGGAACAGGGAACGAAGAGACCCAGTACTTC
TRBJ1-5,TRBV7-9,TRBD1,-,CASSLGQGGQPQHF,TGTGCCAGCAGCTTAGGTCAGGGGGGGCAGCCCCAGCATTTT
TRBJ1-1,TRBV27,-,-,CASSLTRMNTEAFF,TGTGCCAGCAGTTTAACCAGAATGAACACTGAAGCTTTCTTT
TRBJ2-2,TRBV25-1,-,-,CASGSQLGAGELFF,TGTGCCAGCGGATCACAACTAGGGGCCGGGGAGCTGTTTTTT
TRBJ2-1,TRBV5-1,TRBD1,-,CATTGTGQMGNEQFF,TGCGCCACGACCGGGACAGGTCAGATGGGCAATGAGCAGTTCTTC
TRBJ2-1,TRBV29-1,-,-,CSAGGPYNEQFF,TGCAGCGCTGGAGGCCCCTACAATGAGCAGTTCTTC
TRBJ1-2,TRBV7-3,TRBD1,few,CASSPTGTGYGYTF,TGTGCCAGCAGTCCTACCGGGACAGGGTATGGCTACACCTTC
TRBJ1-2,TRBV5-1,-,once,CASSLDFQGGYTF,TGCGCCAGCAGCTTGGATTTTCAGGGTGGCTACACCTTC
TRBJ1-1,TRBV7-3,-,-,CASSYQGLGTEAFF,TGTGCCAGCAGCTATCAGGGGCTGGGCACTGAAGCTTTCTTT
TRBJ2-2,TRBV5-5,-,-,CASSLWGVAVTGELFF,TGTGCCAGCAGCTTGTGGGGTGTGGCAGTTACCGGGGAGCTGTTTTTT
TRBJ1-2,TRBV6-1,TRBD1,-,CASRVRDRGQGYTF,TGTGCCAGCAGGGTGAGGGACAGGGGGCAAGGCTACACCTTC
TRBJ2-1,TRBV5-4,TRBD2,-,CASSLVAGTTYNEQFF,TGTGCCAGCAGCTTGGTAGCGGGGACCACCTACAATGAGCAGTTCTTC
TRBJ1-1,TRBV19,TRBD1,-,CASSALTGGNTEAFF,TGTGCCAGTAGTGCCCTGACAGGGGGCAACACTGAAGCTTTCTTT
TRBJ1-4,TRBV6-6,TRBD1,-,CASRTRTGDEKLFF,TGTGCCAGCAGGACCCGGACAGGGGACGAAAAACTGTTTTTT
TRBJ2-5,TRBV29-1,TRBD1,-,CSASGTGTAIETQYF,TGCAGCGCCTCCGGGACAGGGACGGCGATAGAGACCCAGTACTTC
TRBJ1-2,TRBV4-1,-,-,CASSQDLGSYGYTF,TGCGCCAGCAGCCAAGATCTTGGCAGCTATGGCTACACCTTC
TRBJ1-3,TRBV6-6,-,few,CASSSAGVENTIYF,TGTGCCAGCAGTTCAGCAGGGGTGGAAAACACCATATATTTT
TRBJ2-1,TRBV9,-,-,CASSMGGQINEQFF,TGTGCCAGCAGCATGGGGGGACAGATCAATGAGCAGTTCTTC
TRBJ2-3,TRBV28,TRBD1,few,CASSYDRGPTIRSTDTQYF,TGTGCCAGCAGTTACGACAGGGGGCCGACGATCCGAAGCACAGATACGCAGTATTTT
TRBJ2-2,TRBV10-3,TRBD2,-,CAISGQSPGLAVGTGELFF,TGTGCCATCAGTGGACAATCCCCGGGACTAGCGGTTGGCACCGGGGAGCTGTTTTTT
TRBJ1-1,TRBV18,TRBD1,-,CASSPSGTGGRAFF,TGTGCCAGCTCACCTTCCGGGACAGGGGGCAGGGCTTTCTTT